This T cell receptor delta chain was documented in a study of Vδ1+ human thymocytes (dated by TCRdb to 2017 to 2018). For the wider study: As a data resource, the study described the mRNA-level TRG and TRD CDR3 repertoires of highly purified Vdelta1+ thymocytes obtained from young children. Validation of the multiplex-based CDR3 amplicon strategy against 5'RACE-based CDR3 amplicon generation methods had been performed previously. General conclusions and limits of the study: The use of highly purified populations and single-cell validation was advised by the authors, since misinterpretation of bulk repertoire data could be caused by unexpected Vdelta2 sequences. Because no clustering by age or sex was seen, donors were not stratified by age or sex in the analyses. Many TRG clonotypes were found to be shared between donors (up to roughly 7x10^3), whereas TRD repertoires were found to be essentially private (max 116 shared). Unlike the oligoclonal repertoires in peripheral blood, the thymic TRG and TRD repertoires appeared highly polyclonal, with Gaussian CDR3 length distributions. Although sort purity was high, roughly a fifth of thymic TRD sequences were Vdelta2 (with a few Vdelta3), in contrast to the peripheral blood Vdelta1+ controls.

RNA was extracted with the RNeasy mini kit and reverse transcribed using Superscript III. CDR3 amplicons were produced by multiplex PCR using pooled V-gene forward primers and a constant-region reverse primer with Illumina adaptor overhangs. After gel purification, the amplicons were indexed with Nextera index primers over approximately 8 extra PCR cycles and then purified using AMPure XP beads. Sequencing of libraries was performed on an Illumina MiSeq using paired-end 250 bp reads, dual indexing and a roughly 19% PhiX spike-in. Per the authors' processing: Reads were quality checked with FastQC, and TRG read pairs were merged with ea-utils fastq-join. IMGT/HighV-QUEST was used to annotate the sequences, only productive sequences with an unambiguous V-gene assignment were kept, and clonotypes were defined as sequences sharing an identical CDR3 sequence. VDJtools 1.1.1, tcR 2.2.3, Treemap and vegan Shannon diversity in R 3.4.4 were used for downstream analysis. TCRdb called clones from the public reads with CATT, and repeated DNA sequences were later combined into one row. The V and J calls and clone size are TCRdb's, not the authors'. The sample contains some 54,000 delta-chain clones, approximately 16% of them found a single time. Together, the top ten hold about 0.5% of the sample.

Thymic samples were depleted of alphabeta T cells, then CD3+ TCRVdelta1+ TCRVdelta2- thymocytes were FACS-sorted. The purity of the sorted Vdelta1+ thymocytes fell between roughly 96% and 99.6%. The thymic specimens were obtained from about eight paediatric patients who were undergoing corrective cardiac surgery and ranged in age from roughly 5 days to 16 months. Thymic tissue was dispersed and mononuclear cells isolated on a Histopaque-1077 density gradient. The staining antibodies were anti-TCRVdelta1 clone TS8.2, anti-TCRVdelta2 clone B6, anti-CD3 clone HIT3a and anti-TCRalphabeta clone IP26. This clone was counted a few times. The antigen it binds to is not known. Per-base qualities were not stored, and no clone one base away is much larger. V is pruned by 4 bases and J by 0 bases, leaving 25 bases of the junction without a gene match. Measured from the cysteine to the phenylalanine, the CDR3 is 22 residues long. Just CDR3 DNA is preserved here, 66 bases in frame from base 1. CDR1 and CDR2 are drawn from the germline V gene: TSWWSYY, QGS.

This receptor was obtained from a boy under two years old who had congenital heart surgery. Sequencing was performed on Vdelta1+ gamma-delta thymocytes from the thymus. The sample's cell subset or site label, in plain terms: FACS-sorted CD3+ TCRalphabeta- TCRVdelta1+ TCRVdelta2- thymocytes. The chain employs TRDV1 and TRDJ1; 8 bases in between match TRDD3. CDR3 protein: CALGGPSPRRNWGPFYTDKLIF. DNA sequence: TGTGCTCTTGGGGGACCCTCTCCCAGAAGAAACTGGGGGCCATTCTACACCGATAAACTCATCTTT.